A selection of T cell receptor beta chains follows, all from one sample in a study of CD8+CD57+ T cells in acquired aplastic anemia. TCRdb independently ran MiXCR on the reads; one entry per CDR3 protein. Seen here are under 350,000 distinct CDR3 sequences, 55% to 65% observed once, and the top ten hold approximately 8%. The sequencing input was sorted CD4+, CD8+, or CD8+CD57+ T cells (not recorded which) from PBMCs. These receptors originate from a human donor with severe aplastic anemia or a healthy control (not recorded which). Each CDR3 is given with its conserved first and last residue. Fields, in order: clone size, J gene, D gene, V gene, CDR3 DNA, CDR3 protein. The D gene is left open where the match is weak. The size entry is marked missing in some rows and otherwise reads once, few, many or a size class.

NA,TRBJ2-1,NA,TRBV20-1,TGCAGTGCTAGGGGGATCGGGAGCTCCTACAATGAGCAGTTCTTC,CSARGIGSSYNEQFF
NA,TRBJ2-5,NA,TRBV7-2,TGTGCCAGCAGCTTAGATCCGGGGGAGACCCAGTACTTC,CASSLDPGETQYF
NA,TRBJ2-7,TRBD2,TRBV20-1,TGCAGTGTTACCGGGACTAGCGGATACGAGCAGTACTTC,CSVTGTSGYEQYF
many,TRBJ1-1,TRBD1,TRBV5-1,TGCGCCAGCAGCGCCGACAGGGACACTGAAGCTTTCTTT,CASSADRDTEAFF
NA,TRBJ1-1,NA,TRBV29-1,TGCAGCGAGAGAACTCAGGGAAGGACTGAAGCTTTCTTT,CSERTQGRTEAFF
NA,TRBJ1-4,NA,TRBV6-5,TGTGCCAGCAGTTACGACCTTGGGGCTGATGAAAAACTGTTTTTT,CASSYDLGADEKLFF
few,TRBJ2-1,TRBD2,TRBV15,TGTGCCACCATGATTAGCGGGAGGCCAATCAATGAGCAGTTCTTC,CATMISGRPINEQFF
NA,TRBJ2-7,TRBD2,TRBV7-8,TGTGCCAGCAGCCAAGGGACTAGCGGTGAACCCTACGAGCAGTACTTC,CASSQGTSGEPYEQYF
many,TRBJ1-3,NA,TRBV6-5,TGTGCCAGCAGTTACCAGGCCCTCTCTGGAAACACCATATATTTT,CASSYQALSGNTIYF
NA,TRBJ2-2,NA,TRBV19,TGTGCCAGTAGTACAAGGACAGCGAGCACCGGGGGGCTGTTTTTT,CASSTRTASTGGLFF
NA,TRBJ2-7,TRBD1,TRBV7-8,TGTGCCGGCTCAGTGGAGACAGGGGGCTACGAGCAGTACTTC,CAGSVETGGYEQYF
NA,TRBJ1-2,NA,TRBV15,TGTGCCACCAGCAGGCCGGGAGGCGATGGCTACACCTTC,CATSRPGGDGYTF
NA,TRBJ1-5,TRBD1,TRBV5-1,TGCGCCAGCAGCGTAGGGACAGGGAGACAGCCCCAGCATTTT,CASSVGTGRQPQHF
NA,TRBJ1-6,NA,TRBV6-5,TGTGCCAGCAGACAGGGAACGGGGACACCCCGCCACTTT,CASRQGTGTPRHF
many,TRBJ1-6,NA,TRBV3-1,TGTGCCAGCAGCCAAGGGGAGACGAGTTCACCCCTCCACTTT,CASSQGETSSPLHF
few,TRBJ2-7,TRBD2,TRBV2,TGTGCCAGCTGCCCGGGACTAGAAATTTACGAGCAGTACTTC,CASCPGLEIYEQYF
NA,TRBJ1-1,TRBD1,TRBV5-4,TGTGCCACCTCGGGACAGGGTGTCAACACTGAAGCTTTCTTT,CATSGQGVNTEAFF
many,TRBJ1-5,NA,TRBV24-1,TGTGCCACCAGTAGGACAGAAAATCAGCCCCAGCATTTT,CATSRTENQPQHF
many,TRBJ2-7,NA,TRBV19,TGTGCCAGTAGTACCACACCCCAGGCCTACGAGCAGTACTTC,CASSTTPQAYEQYF
many,TRBJ2-7,NA,TRBV2,TGTGCCAGCATAAGGGATCGAGGCCACGAGCAGTACTTC,CASIRDRGHEQYF
few,TRBJ2-3,NA,TRBV19,TGTGCCAGTAGTATGGAGGGGATAACCGCAGATACGCAGTATTTT,CASSMEGITADTQYF
many,TRBJ2-2,TRBD1,TRBV5-1,TGCGCCAGCAGTTCCGGACAGGGCCGCGTTTCGTTGGTCGGGGAGCTGTTTTTT,CASSSGQGRVSLVGELFF
NA,TRBJ2-5,NA,TRBV20-1,TGCAGTGCTAGAGGCTCGGGCCGAGAGACCCAGTACTTC,CSARGSGRETQYF
NA,TRBJ2-5,TRBD1,TRBV7-3,TGTGCCAGCAGCTTAAAACCCGGGACAGGGGACCAAGAGACCCAGTACTTC,CASSLKPGTGDQETQYF
NA,TRBJ2-7,NA,TRBV24-1,TGTGCCACCAGTGATGCGGGTCGTAATTCCTACGAGCAGTACTTC,CATSDAGRNSYEQYF
few,TRBJ2-3,TRBD2,TRBV4-3,TGCGCCAGCAGCCAAGAGAAGCTAGCGGGGGGCACAGGTACGCAGTATTTT,CASSQEKLAGGTGTQYF
many,TRBJ1-2,TRBD1,TRBV24-1,TGTGCCACCAGTGATACAGCGGACAGGGGTGATGGCTACACCTTC,CATSDTADRGDGYTF
NA,TRBJ2-6,NA,TRBV25-1,TGTGCCAGCAGTACAGGGTTCTCTAGGGCCAACGTCCTAACTTTC,CASSTGFSRANVLTF
NA,TRBJ2-2,NA,TRBV24-1,TGTGCCACCAGTGATTTTTGGGCAGATGGGTCGAACACCGGGGAGCTGTTTTTT,CATSDFWADGSNTGELFF
once,TRBJ2-3,NA,TRBV10-1,TGCGCCAGCAGTGAAGGGTCTAGCGAGACCGATACGCAGTATTTT,CASSEGSSETDTQYF
many,TRBJ1-1,NA,TRBV19,TGTGCCAGTAGTAGGAAGGGGGGCGCAGTAAGTACTGAAGCTTTCTTT,CASSRKGGAVSTEAFF
many,TRBJ2-7,NA,TRBV4-3,TGCGCCAGCAGCCCGAGTTCGGGTGAGCAGTACTTC,CASSPSSGEQYF
many,TRBJ1-2,TRBD1,TRBV14,TGTGCCAGCAGCCAAGGAACCGGGACAGGGCTCTATGGCTACACCTTC,CASSQGTGTGLYGYTF
many,TRBJ2-7,NA,TRBV27,TGTGCCAGCAGTTTCGACTCCACTTGGCCCCACGAGCAGTACTTC,CASSFDSTWPHEQYF
many,TRBJ1-2,NA,TRBV12-5,TGTGCTAGTGGTAACGCCGACAGAGTTAGAAGCTACACCTTC,CASGNADRVRSYTF
once,TRBJ2-5,TRBD2,TRBV7-9,TGTGCCAGCAGCTTGAGACTAGCGGGGGGGCGTGGAGAGACCCAGTACTTC,CASSLRLAGGRGETQYF
many,TRBJ1-1,TRBD1,TRBV6-1,TGTGCCAGCAGGGACCGGACAGGGGGCGGCACTGAAGCTTTCTTT,CASRDRTGGGTEAFF
once,TRBJ2-7,NA,TRBV29-1,TGCAGCGTTGGACCAGACAGGTCCCACTCCTACGAGCAGTACTTC,CSVGPDRSHSYEQYF
once,TRBJ2-7,NA,TRBV2,TGTGCCAGCAGTGTAGATACAGGGCCCTCCTACGAGCAGTACTTC,CASSVDTGPSYEQYF
NA,TRBJ1-2,TRBD1,TRBV5-1,TGCGCCAGCAGCATCGGACAGGGGGATGGCTACACCTTC,CASSIGQGDGYTF
many,TRBJ2-2,NA,TRBV7-9,TGTGCCAGCAGCTTAGTAACAGATTACACCGGGGAGCTGTTTTTT,CASSLVTDYTGELFF
NA,TRBJ2-3,NA,TRBV13,TGTGCCAGCAGCGTACAGGGAAGCACAGATACGCAGTATTTT,CASSVQGSTDTQYF
NA,TRBJ2-1,NA,TRBV24-1,TGCGCCACCAGTAAAAGGGCCAATGAGCAGTTCTTC,CATSKRANEQFF
once,TRBJ2-1,TRBD2,TRBV2,TGTGCCAGCAGTGATACAGCGGGAGGGTACAATGAGCAGTTCTTC,CASSDTAGGYNEQFF
once,TRBJ1-2,NA,TRBV7-9,TGTGCCAGCAAGGGAGGACAGTTCGATGGCTACACCTTC,CASKGGQFDGYTF